This T cell receptor (beta chain) appears in the sequencing data of a study of T cells after yellow fever vaccination. Study in general: Any fraction with a low cell number was prepared using SMART-Seq v4 Ultra Low Input.

TCRdb passed the 5' RACE reads through MiXCR, listing each CDR3 protein once. The table lists 500,000 to 650,000 distinct CDR3 sequences, roughly a sixth of them singletons. Trimming cost V 0 bases and J 7 bases, with 15 bases left between them. Germline V gives CDR1 LNHNV, CDR2 YYDKDF (reference sequence). The CDR3 contains 15 residues. A remark on this clonotype: The antigen remains unidentified.

Points from the study as a whole: Clonotypes found in both CD4 and CD8 compartments made up a small share.

The chain carries TRBV15 and TRBJ1-1, with unresolved D. This TCR came from a man between 18 and 35 years old who received the YFV17D yellow fever vaccine. Sample: PBMCs, taken 5 days after the first yellow fever vaccination. The CDR3 protein is CATSREVGRGHEAFF. DNA of the CDR3: TGTGCCACCAGCAGAGAAGTTGGTCGGGGTCATGAAGCTTTCTTT.